This TCR beta chain appears in the sequencing data of a study of patients and donors after allogeneic stem cell transplantation. The length of the CDR3 is 17 residues. The junction had 16 bases not matched to a gene; V was cut back by 5 bases and J by 4 bases. CDR1 is SGHAT, CDR2 FQNNGV, per germline. TCRdb called the RT-PCR reads again in MiXCR, with one record for every CDR3 protein. The sample lists hundreds of thousands of distinct CDR3 sequences, roughly 17% occurring once. The chain carries TRBV11-2 and TRBJ2-7, with TRBD1 identical over 8 bases. This receptor was taken from a human donor who was either an allogeneic HSCT recipient or a stem cell or donor lymphocyte infusion donor (not recorded which). It is not recorded whose cells these are; they may come from a transplant donor. Sequenced: blood, either unsorted or a sorted T cell fraction (not recorded which). The CDR3 nucleotides are TGTGCCAGCAGCCTCCGCCCCCTTCCCGGGACAGGTTACGAGCAGTACTTC. It is translated as CASSLRPLPGTGYEQYF.